The text below deals with one T cell receptor beta chain. Antigen: not known. The TCR beta cDNA libraries contained unique molecular identifiers. The authors obtained approximately 460,000 cDNA molecules from roughly 1 to 10 million T cells. TCRdb fed the PCR reads into MiXCR, producing one record per CDR3 protein. The repertoire consists of approximately 770,000 distinct CDR3 sequences, with roughly 50% occurring once and the leading ten covering just under 5%. V shed 4 bases, J shed 2 bases, and the junction held 5 bases outside the gene matches. This CDR3 contains 15 residues. Germline V CDR1 and CDR2: KGHSH, LQKENI. This specimen belongs to a study of post-analysis software for immune sequencing data. Study at large: Multiple sclerosis in the patients followed relapsing-remitting, secondary progressive and progressive-relapsing courses. General observations from the study: F measure showed strong co-clustering of same-batch samples. Among four or five TRBV segments more frequent in patients than controls were TRBV5-6, TRBV5-1 and TRBV20-1. People with multiple sclerosis had a significantly lower normalized Chao1 diversity than controls did.

Sequenced input: blood. J is TRBJ2-1 and V is TRBV18; 7 bases fit TRBD2. The receptor was isolated from a girl between 5 and 17 years old with multiple sclerosis. CDR3 sequence (DNA): TGTGCCAGCTCACGGGGACTACCTGCCTACAATGAGCAGTTCTTC. Protein: CASSRGLPAYNEQFF.